This is a list of T cell receptor beta chains from one sample in a study of T cell clonotyping in hematopoietic cell transplantation. Profiled with immunoSEQ multiplex PCR; TCRdb holds only in-frame clones, not every one. The sample comprises 13,000 to 15,000 clones, 62% of which are singletons, and 8% to 10% rests with the top ten. The source material was PBMCs. These TCRs come from a human donor who either received an allogeneic hematopoietic cell transplant for a myeloid malignancy or was a related donor (not recorded which). Some clones in this sample may be carry-over from other donors' samples. CDR3s include the opening cysteine and the closing phenylalanine or tryptophan. The D gene is left open where the match is weak. Expanded clones get a size class; other rows say once, few or many, or leave the size out.

D gene,V gene,clone size,J gene,CDR3 protein,CDR3 DNA
-,TRBV9,-,TRBJ2-2,CASSVAENTGELLF,TGTGCCAGCAGCGTAGCAGAGAACACCGGGGAGCTGTTGTTT
-,TRBV19,-,TRBJ1-2,CASSGNDRIGYTF,TGTGCCAGTAGTGGGAACGACCGGATTGGCTACACCTTC
-,TRBV30,-,TRBJ1-4,CGRDEGLGKLFF,TGTGGTCGGGACGAGGGCCTCGGAAAACTGTTTTTT
-,TRBV30,-,TRBJ1-2,CAWSGQNYGYTF,TGTGCCTGGAGTGGACAGAACTATGGCTACACCTTC
-,TRBV27,once,TRBJ2-7,CASSFPPSYEQYF,TGTGCCAGCAGTTTCCCCCCCTCCTACGAGCAGTACTTC
-,TRBV29-1,-,TRBJ1-5,CSVRTANQPQHF,TGCAGCGTGCGGACCGCCAATCAGCCCCAGCATTTT
TRBD2,TRBV30,-,TRBJ2-7,CAWSLGLVSTYEQYF,TGTGCCTGGAGTCTTGGACTAGTCTCAACCTACGAGCAGTACTTC
-,TRBV10-3,-,TRBJ2-7,CAIMVDYEQYF,TGTGCCATCATGGTGGACTACGAGCAGTACTTC
TRBD2,TRBV28,-,TRBJ2-7,CASRRGRGSYEQYF,TGTGCCAGCAGGCGCGGGAGAGGGTCCTACGAGCAGTACTTC
TRBD2,TRBV29-1,-,TRBJ2-1,CSARGGPFNEQFF,TGCAGCGCCCGCGGGGGGCCTTTCAATGAGCAGTTCTTC
-,TRBV9,few,TRBJ1-6,CASSLTGYNSPLHF,TGTGCCAGCAGCCTAACAGGGTATAATTCACCCCTCCACTTT
-,TRBV4-2,-,TRBJ2-1,CATGLDGGPNEQFF,TGTGCCACCGGTCTCGATGGAGGTCCCAATGAGCAGTTCTTC
-,TRBV25-1,-,TRBJ1-1,CASSEFGTANTEAFF,TGTGCCAGCAGTGAATTTGGGACTGCGAACACTGAAGCTTTCTTT
TRBD2,TRBV5-4,-,TRBJ2-7,CASSLGAGGREQYF,TGTGCCAGCAGCTTAGGAGCGGGGGGGAGAGAGCAGTACTTC
TRBD1,TRBV30,-,TRBJ2-7,CAWSQRTGSHYEQYF,TGTGCCTGGAGCCAAAGGACAGGGAGTCACTACGAGCAGTACTTC
-,TRBV29-1,-,TRBJ1-1,CSARDLNTEAFF,TGCAGCGCAAGGGACTTGAACACTGAAGCTTTCTTT
TRBD1,TRBV29-1,-,TRBJ1-2,CSADRALNGYTF,TGCAGCGCGGACAGGGCCTTGAATGGCTACACCTTC
-,TRBV4-3,-,TRBJ1-1,CASSQDYGPGGGAFF,TGCGCCAGCAGCCAAGATTATGGGCCGGGAGGTGGGGCTTTCTTT
-,TRBV28,-,TRBJ1-5,CASRATGYVSNQPQHF,TGTGCCAGCAGGGCCACAGGGTATGTGAGCAATCAGCCCCAGCATTTT
TRBD1,TRBV2,-,TRBJ1-5,CASSEGQGNQPQHF,TGTGCCAGCAGTGAAGGACAGGGGAATCAGCCCCAGCATTTT
-,TRBV6-1,few,TRBJ1-5,CASRDPYSNQPQHF,TGTGCCAGCAGGGACCCCTATAGCAATCAGCCCCAGCATTTT
TRBD1,TRBV27,-,TRBJ1-2,CASSPDRTGGGYTF,TGTGCCAGCAGTCCTGATCGGACAGGAGGTGGCTACACCTTC
-,TRBV6-5,-,TRBJ2-3,CASQKREGTDTQYF,TGTGCCAGCCAAAAGAGGGAGGGCACAGATACGCAGTATTTT
-,TRBV5-6,-,TRBJ1-2,CASSLSSYGYTF,TGTGCCAGCAGCTTGAGCTCCTATGGCTACACCTTC
TRBD2,TRBV30,-,TRBJ2-7,CAWSLAGGSYEQYF,TGTGCCTGGTCACTAGCGGGAGGGAGCTACGAGCAGTACTTC
TRBD2,TRBV5-1,few,TRBJ2-3,CASSLASGADTQYF,TGCGCCAGCAGCTTGGCCAGCGGGGCAGATACGCAGTATTTT